This T cell receptor beta chain was profiled in a study of T cells in Graves' hyperthyroidism and ophthalmopathy. Study-level background: Before treatment of any kind, peripheral blood was taken at initial diagnosis.

The source material, RNA transcripts, was used to amplify TCR beta CDR3 regions. The primer set for the first-round RT-PCR of the TCR CDR3 was HTBI. TCRdb re-analysed the multiplex PCR reads in MiXCR, keeping a single row per CDR3 protein. The table shows hundreds of thousands of distinct CDR3 sequences, with about 18% occurring only once. The germline gives CDR1 MNHEY, CDR2 SVGAGI. The CDR3 has 14 amino acids. V shed 0 bases, J shed 6 bases, and the junction held 4 bases outside the gene matches. Exclusion of patients followed from uncontrolled infection, other autoimmune disease, pregnancy or lactation. Clinicians diagnosed patients from clinical symptoms, serum thyroxine and TRAb, thyroid ultrasound and orbital computed tomography.

The TCR sequence derives from a woman under 30 with Graves' hyperthyroidism. Material: blood. The gene calls are TRBV6-5 and TRBJ1-2; 7 nucleotides align to TRBD1. CDR3 protein: CASSYSGGANGYTF. DNA of the CDR3: TGTGCCAGCAGTTACTCAGGGGGCGCCAATGGCTACACCTTC.